This T cell receptor (beta chain) was sequenced in a study of CD8+ T cells in alopecia areata. Turning to the study itself: Affected scalp percentage set treated patients' severity scores. General study results and limits: Treatment with tofacitinib significantly lowered scalp clonality and reduced expanded CD8+ clones among the top 100.

Details on this clone: The antigen remains unidentified.

Sequencing relied on a cDNA template that was reverse transcribed from extracted RNA. Clones were read by immunoSEQ multiplex PCR, and TCRdb kept only the in-frame ones, dropping some. The sample lists about 190,000 clones; roughly three fifths were seen once. V was shortened by 0 bases and J by 10 bases, with 13 bases between the two germline ends. The CDR3 covers 14 residues. CDR1 is KGHSH and CDR2 is LQKENI in the germline V gene. Treatment in this sample: oral pan-JAK inhibitor, 5-10 mg twice daily. Sorting from PBMCs produced CD4+ and CD8+ T cells. This chain joins TRBV18 and TRBJ2-1; D may correspond to TRBD1 or TRBD2 (5 bases each). The receptor comes from a human donor with alopecia areata. The sample was CD4+ T cells sorted from blood, taken at week 4, from a patient treated with tofacitinib. Written as DNA, the CDR3 is TGTGCCAGCTCACCACCCATATTCGGGGCGGAGCAGTTCTTC. Translating gives CASSPPIFGAEQFF.